This T cell receptor (beta chain) was documented in a study of blood T cell repertoires in COVID-19. Across the whole study: Sites across the United States, Italy and Spain contributed samples from acute and convalescent COVID-19. From T cells, B-cell-depleted T cells, or PBMCs came the material, which was cDNA or gDNA.

The V end lost 2 bases, the J end lost 8 bases, and 10 bases lay between the germline ends. This CDR3 spans 13 amino acids. Germline CDR1 reads MNHEY; CDR2 reads SMNVEV (reference sequence). Per the original methods: From reference gene primer amplification, estimates of nucleated cell counts were derived. Assay: immunoSEQ multiplex PCR; the TCRdb copy retains only in-frame clones and omits some. V, J and clone size are those of that table, while D and trimming were read from the DNA. The data show over 20,000 clones, around 72% seen once. The clonotype originates from a woman older than 75 with acute or convalescent COVID-19. The chain combines TRBV27 with TRBJ1-5; D ambiguous. The sequencing input was peripheral blood. CDR3 DNA sequence: TGTGCCAGCAGTTTAACGGGAGCGGAGCCCCAGCATTTT. This encodes CASSLTGAEPQHF.